The rows below give T cell receptor beta chains drawn from one sample of a study of T cell responses to AZD1222 COVID-19 vaccine. Clones were sequenced by immunoSEQ multiplex PCR, and TCRdb holds only the in-frame ones, with some missing. Among about 130,000 clones listed, about 85% were seen once. The sample was peripheral blood, taken on day 0 of AZD1222 vaccination. These receptors were obtained from an adult in good health. The CDR3 runs from the conserved cysteine through the conserved F or W. The D gene is left open where the match is weak. Not all rows give a size; the values are once, few, many and, for expanded clones, a class.

D	J	size	V	DNA	CDR3
NA	TRBJ1-2	NA	TRBV12-3/TRBV12-4	TGTGCCAGCAGTTTGGAAGGGTATGGCTACACCTTC	CASSLEGYGYTF
NA	TRBJ2-1	once	TRBV7-9	TGTGCCATCGAGGGCGAAGAGCAGTTCTTC	CAIEGEEQFF
NA	TRBJ2-5	NA	TRBV11-3	TGTGCCAGCAGCTTAACACGGGGAGAGACCCAGTACTTC	CASSLTRGETQYF
NA	TRBJ1-1	NA	TRBV12-5	TGTGCTAGTGGCCAAGGACCGGACACTGAAGCTTTCTTT	CASGQGPDTEAFF
NA	TRBJ2-7	NA	TRBV5-8	TGTGCCAGCAGCTTTCGGGGCGAGCAACGGGAGCAGTACTTC	CASSFRGEQREQYF
NA	TRBJ2-7	NA	TRBV7-9	TGTGCCAGCAGGCCCTCCCTAGCGAGCGAGCAGTACTTC	CASRPSLASEQYF
NA	TRBJ1-1	NA	TRBV2	TGTGCCAGCACCAAGGGGGAGAGGACTGAAGCTTTCTTT	CASTKGERTEAFF
NA	TRBJ1-2	NA	TRBV28	TGTGCCAGCAGTTTAGGATTAGGAGGGGCGCTTTATGGCTACACCTTC	CASSLGLGGALYGYTF
NA	TRBJ2-7	few	TRBV7-9	TGTGCCAGCAGCGCCCCCTGGTCCTACGAGCAGTACTTC	CASSAPWSYEQYF
TRBD2	TRBJ2-7	NA	TRBV6-4	TGTGCCAGCAGTGAGACCCGGACTAGCAAGTACGAGCAGTACTTC	CASSETRTSKYEQYF
NA	TRBJ1-2	NA	TRBV10-3	TGTGCCATCAGTGAGTCCGGGGGGGGCCCCGGAAAATACTATGGCTACACCTTC	CAISESGGGPGKYYGYTF
NA	TRBJ2-1	NA	TRBV9	TGTGCCAGCGGGGGGAATGAGCAGTTCTTC	CASGGNEQFF
NA	TRBJ1-5	NA	TRBV6-2/TRBV6-3	TGTGCCAGCAGTTACTCGTCAGGGACTCAGCCCCAGCATTTT	CASSYSSGTQPQHF
NA	TRBJ2-3	NA	TRBV27	TGTGCCAGCAGTAGGTCATGGGGGGTCACAGATACGCAGTATTTT	CASSRSWGVTDTQYF
TRBD2	TRBJ2-5	once	TRBV7-2	TGTGCCAGCAGCCTAGTGGGCGGGGGGGCCCAAGAGACCCAGTACTTC	CASSLVGGGAQETQYF
NA	TRBJ2-4	NA	TRBV11-3	TGTGCCAGCAGTACGCCGGGCAAAAACATTCAGTACTTC	CASSTPGKNIQYF
NA	TRBJ2-1	NA	TRBV6-6	TGTGCCAGCAGTTCCGCCGACTCCTACAATGAGCAGTTCTTC	CASSSADSYNEQFF
NA	TRBJ1-5	NA	TRBV30	TGTGCCTGGGATGTTGGGTCCGATCAGCCCCAGCATTTT	CAWDVGSDQPQHF
NA	TRBJ2-3	NA	TRBV15	TGTGCCACCAGCAGAGAGGCGGGACTCCGCACAGATACGCAGTATTTT	CATSREAGLRTDTQYF
NA	TRBJ1-5	NA	TRBV7-8	TGTGCCAGCAGCCAAGGGACACTGAATAGCAATCAGCCCCAGCATTTT	CASSQGTLNSNQPQHF